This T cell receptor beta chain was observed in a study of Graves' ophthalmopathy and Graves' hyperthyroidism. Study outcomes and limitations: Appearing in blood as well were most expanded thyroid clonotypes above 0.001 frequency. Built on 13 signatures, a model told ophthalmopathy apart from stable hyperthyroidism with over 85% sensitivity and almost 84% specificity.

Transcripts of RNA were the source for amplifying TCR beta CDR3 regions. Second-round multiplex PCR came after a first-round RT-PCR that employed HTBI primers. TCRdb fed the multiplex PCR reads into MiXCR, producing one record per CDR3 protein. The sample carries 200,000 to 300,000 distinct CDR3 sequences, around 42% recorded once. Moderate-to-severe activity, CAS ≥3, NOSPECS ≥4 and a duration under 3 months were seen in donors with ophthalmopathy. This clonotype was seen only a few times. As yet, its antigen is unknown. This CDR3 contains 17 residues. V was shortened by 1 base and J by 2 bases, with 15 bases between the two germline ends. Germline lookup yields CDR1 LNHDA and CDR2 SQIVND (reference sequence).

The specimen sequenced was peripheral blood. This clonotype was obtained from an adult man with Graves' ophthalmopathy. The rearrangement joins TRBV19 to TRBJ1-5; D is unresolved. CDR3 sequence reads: CASSIAPGPAGNQPQHF. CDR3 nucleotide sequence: TGTGCCAGTAGTATAGCCCCCGGCCCCGCGGGCAATCAGCCCCAGCATTTT.